This T cell receptor beta chain originates from a study of cytomegalovirus exposure and HLA in healthy donors. Overall study results and limits: When a later analysis compared HLA-associated TCR beta chains with equally common others, the HLA-associated chains turned out to be more clonally expanded and to have lower generation probabilities. Later on, an analysis tied 15,000 or so TCR beta sequences to HLA alleles at 0.05 false discovery rate.

This CDR3 contains 18 residues. Germline V CDR1 and CDR2: LNHDA, SQIVND (reference sequence). Trimming removed 6 bases from V and 1 base from J, with 19 bases in between. This PCR relied on a set of 60 Vbeta primers and 13 Jbeta primers. Profiling relied on immunoSEQ multiplex PCR, and the TCRdb table lists in-frame clones only, not all of them. The sample lists 210,000 or so clones, roughly 80% seen once, with less than 20% in the top ten. Points on this clone: Its target is not known.

V gene TRBV19 combines with J gene TRBJ2-6; D is ambiguous. The sequencing sample was made of PBMCs. The TCR sequence derives from a man in his forties in good health and CMV-seronegative. CDR3 nucleotides: TGTGCCAGTAGCTACATCCTCGGAGCGAAGTCTGGGGCCAACGTCCTGACTTTC. Translated, it gives CASSYILGAKSGANVLTF.